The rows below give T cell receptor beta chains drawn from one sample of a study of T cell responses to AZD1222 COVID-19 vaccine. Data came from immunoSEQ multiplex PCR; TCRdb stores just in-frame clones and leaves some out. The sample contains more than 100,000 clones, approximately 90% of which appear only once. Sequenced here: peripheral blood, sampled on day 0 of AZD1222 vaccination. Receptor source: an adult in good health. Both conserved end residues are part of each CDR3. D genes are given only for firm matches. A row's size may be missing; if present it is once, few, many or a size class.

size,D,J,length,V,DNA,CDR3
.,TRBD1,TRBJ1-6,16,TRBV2,TGTGCCAGCACCGGACAGGGCTTGGCTAATAATTCACCCCTCCACTTT,CASTGQGLANNSPLHF
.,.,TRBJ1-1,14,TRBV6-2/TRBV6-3,TGTGCCAGCAGTTACTTAACAGGGAACACTGAAGCTTTCTTT,CASSYLTGNTEAFF
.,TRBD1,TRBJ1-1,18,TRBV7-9,TGTGCCAGCAGCCCCGGACAGGGATCGGTGACGAAGGACACTGAAGCTTTCTTT,CASSPGQGSVTKDTEAFF
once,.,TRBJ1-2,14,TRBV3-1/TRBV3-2,TGTGCCAGCAGCCCTCAGCTACGGGGGGATGGCTACACCTTC,CASSPQLRGDGYTF
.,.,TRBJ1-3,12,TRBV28,TGTGCCAGCAGTACCAATGGAAACACCATATATTTT,CASSTNGNTIYF
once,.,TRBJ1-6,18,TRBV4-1,TGCGCCAGCAGCCAAGATGGGACGGACAGCTCCTATAATTCACCCCTCCACTTT,CASSQDGTDSSYNSPLHF
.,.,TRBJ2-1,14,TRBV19,TGTGCCAGTAGTCATGGGTACCCCTACAATGAGCAGTTCTTC,CASSHGYPYNEQFF
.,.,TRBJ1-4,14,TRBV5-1,TGCGCCAGCAGCTTAGGATCAACTAATGAAAAACTGTTTTTT,CASSLGSTNEKLFF
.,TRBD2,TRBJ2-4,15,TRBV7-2,TGTGCCAGCAGCGGGACTAGCGGGGGGCAAAACATTCAGTACTTC,CASSGTSGGQNIQYF
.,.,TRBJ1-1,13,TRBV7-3,TGTGCCAGCAGCTCAGGGATGAACACTGAAGCTTTCTTT,CASSSGMNTEAFF
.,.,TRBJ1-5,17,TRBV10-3,TGTGCCATCAGTGAGTCGGCTTTCAGACCGAGCAATCAGCCCCAGCATTTT,CAISESAFRPSNQPQHF
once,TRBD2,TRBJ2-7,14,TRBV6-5,TGTGCCAGCGGTCCTAGCGGGAGGCTCATCGAGCAGTACTTC,CASGPSGRLIEQYF
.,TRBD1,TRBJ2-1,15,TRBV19,TGTGCCAGTAAGGGGGGACAGGGGCGATCTAATGAGCAGTTCTTC,CASKGGQGRSNEQFF
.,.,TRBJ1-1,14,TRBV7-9,TGTGCCAGCAGCTTAGAGACAGGCAACACTGAAGCTTTCTTT,CASSLETGNTEAFF
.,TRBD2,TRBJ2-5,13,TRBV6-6,TGTGCCAGCAGTTACGCTTTAGCGGGGACCCAGTACTTC,CASSYALAGTQYF